This entry lists 16 T cell receptor beta chains sequenced from one sample in a study of cytotoxic CD8 clonotypes in ibrutinib-treated CLL. Some clones are missing from TCRdb's copy, which holds only in-frame ones; the method was immunoSEQ multiplex PCR. The table shows almost 250,000 clones, with 70% occurring only once. This material consisted of PBMCs, taken after 24 months of ibrutinib treatment. These receptors were obtained from a human donor with chronic lymphocytic leukemia.

This chain uses TRBV30 with TRBJ2-3; D remains ambiguous. The CDR3 covers 11 residues. V lost 6 bases, J lost 6 bases, and 10 bases lay in between. Per the germline V gene, CDR1 is GTSNPN and CDR2 is SVGIG (reference sequence). Here the CDR3 DNA reads TGTGCCTGCAGACCTGGGGATACGCAGTATTTT. Translation gives CACRPGDTQYF.

The V and J genes are TRBV4-2 and TRBJ1-4, with TRBD1 as a possible D gene (6 bases). The V gene's germline CDR1 is LGHNA and CDR2 YNFKEQ. This CDR3 contains 14 residues. Trimming shortened V by 5 bases and J by 8 bases, and 15 bases separated the two germline ends. CDR3 in DNA: TGTGCCAGCAGCGAACAGGGACGTAAAGAAAAACTGTTTTTT. It translates to CASSEQGRKEKLFF.

The chain links TRBV7-2 to TRBJ2-3; maybe TRBD1 (6 bases). Germline V gene data show CDR1 as SGHTA and CDR2 as FQGNSA. The V end was cut by 5 bases, the J end by 0 bases, with 15 bases between. The CDR3 spans 16 residues. Here the CDR3 DNA reads TGTGCCAGCAGCCCCCGACAGGCCTATAGCACAGATACGCAGTATTTT. As protein: CASSPRQAYSTDTQYF.

This clone occurred once. The chain employs TRBV6-5 and TRBJ2-3; 10 positions agree with TRBD1. This CDR3 is 14 amino acids long. Germline V lookup: CDR1 MNHEY, CDR2 SVGAGI. With V trimmed by 6 bases and J by 4 bases, 4 bases remained unmatched. The DNA for the CDR3 is TGTGCCAGCAGGCGTGGACAGGGGGCAGATACGCAGTATTTT. This translates into CASRRGQGADTQYF.

V gene TRBV6-5 combines with J gene TRBJ2-3; tentatively, D is TRBD1 (5 bases). Trimming took off 0 bases at V and 4 bases at J, with 11 bases between the two ends. Per the germline V gene, CDR1 is MNHEY and CDR2 is SVGAGI. The CDR3 runs 15 residues. CDR3 loop: CASSYSGQGADTQYF. CDR3 bases: TGTGCCAGCAGTTACTCGGGGCAGGGCGCAGATACGCAGTATTTT.

As DNA, the CDR3 is TGTGCCTGGAGGGCAGGACTAGCGGGACAAGAGACCCAGTACTTC. It yields the protein CAWRAGLAGQETQYF. The rearrangement joins TRBV30 to TRBJ2-5, with 12 bases matching TRBD2. Trimming took 3 bases from V and 2 from J; bases not matched to a gene: 4. Germline CDR1 and CDR2: GTSNPN and SVGIG (reference sequence). There are 15 residues in the CDR3.

The chain carries TRBV4-1 and TRBJ2-3; 8 bases agree with TRBD2. The CDR3 is 16 amino acids. The J segment lost 4 bases and the V segment lost 4 bases, leaving 10 bases of the junction unmatched. Germline V gene data show CDR1 as MGHRA and CDR2 as YSYEKL. The CDR3 protein is CASSPLGLASSDTQYF. In nucleotides, the CDR3 is TGCGCCAGCAGCCCCCTCGGACTAGCATCGTCAGATACGCAGTATTTT.

The rearrangement uses TRBV5-1 and TRBJ2-3, with 12 bases that match TRBD2. CDR3 length: 15 residues. Germline V gene sequence: CDR1 SGHRS, CDR2 YFSETQ. Unmatched junction bases numbered 2, after V lost 2 bases and J lost 4 bases. This CDR3 is CASSLRLAGADTQYF. In DNA form, the CDR3 reads TGCGCCAGCAGCTTAAGACTAGCGGGAGCAGATACGCAGTATTTT.

Notes on this clone: The sample holds other DNA sequences that translate to the same CDR3. The chain links TRBV9 to TRBJ1-1; 7 bases are shared with TRBD1. The V and J ends lost 5 bases and 1 base, in that order; junction bases with no gene match: 2. This CDR3 is built from 13 residues. CDR1 and CDR2 (germline): SGDLS, YYNGEE. The CDR3 loop is CASSGTANTEAFF. The CDR3 nucleotides are TGTGCCAGCAGTGGGACAGCGAACACTGAAGCTTTCTTT.

This clone was detected once. V gene TRBV28 combines with J gene TRBJ2-7; D remains ambiguous. Looked up from germline, CDR1 is MDHEN and CDR2 is SYDVKM. V lost 7 bases to trimming and J lost 9 bases, with 19 bases between them. The CDR3 is 13 amino acids. The CDR3 is CASISPSDVGQYF. CDR3 nucleotide sequence: TGTGCCAGCATCTCACCCAGCGATGTGGGGCAGTACTTC.

This rearrangement joins TRBV29-1 to TRBJ1-1, with unresolved D. Deletions cut 5 bases from V and 10 bases from J, with 14 bases between. The CDR3 totals 11 residues. CDR1 is SQVTM and CDR2 is ANQGSEA in the germline V gene. The chain's CDR3 is CSVLDPGGAFF. The CDR3 nucleotides read TGCAGCGTTTTGGATCCCGGAGGAGCTTTCTTT.

The chain carries TRBV19 and TRBJ2-1; 9 nucleotides line up with TRBD2. Germline CDR1 is LNHDA and CDR2 is SQIVND (reference sequence). This CDR3 is built from 17 residues. V dropped 3 bases and J dropped 2; count of bases not matched to a gene: 8. CDR3 sequence (DNA): TGTGCCAGTAGTATCTCTTTCTCTAGCGGGACCTACAATGAGCAGTTCTTC. Translated, it gives CASSISFSSGTYNEQFF.

V and J are TRBV29-1 and TRBJ2-1; 8 nucleotides agree with TRBD2. J was trimmed by 9 bases and V by 7 bases; bases with no gene match: 14. The CDR3 loop spans 14 amino acids. Germline-derived CDR1 and CDR2 are SQVTM and ANQGSEA. CDR3 nucleotide sequence: TGCAGCGGGGAAAAACCGGGACTAGGGGCTGAGCAGTTCTTC. Protein sequence: CSGEKPGLGAEQFF.

The chain is built from TRBV27 and TRBJ1-5; 9 positions agree with TRBD1. The CDR3 is 15 residues long. Germline CDR1 reads MNHEY; CDR2 reads SMNVEV (reference sequence). After removal of 4 bases from V and 4 bases from J, the junction contained 5 bases not matched to a gene. The CDR3 is CASSSTGTGNQPQHF. CDR3 nucleotides: TGTGCCAGCAGTTCCACCGGGACAGGGAATCAGCCCCAGCATTTT.

This sequence joins TRBV19 and TRBJ1-5; 7 nucleotides agree with TRBD1. Germline CDR1 and CDR2: LNHDA and SQIVND (reference sequence). This CDR3 is 14 amino acids long. V trimming: 10 bases; J trimming: 4 bases; junction bases outside the gene matches: 10. In DNA form, the CDR3 reads TGTGCCACCCAGGGGGGTAGGGAGAATCAGCCCCAGCATTTT. Residues: CATQGGRENQPQHF.

The gene calls are TRBV18 and TRBJ1-1; 8 positions agree with TRBD1. CDR1 and CDR2 from the germline V gene are KGHSH and LQKENI. V lost 3 bases, J lost 1 base, and 1 base stayed unmatched. The CDR3 contains 14 residues. The CDR3, as DNA: TGTGCCAGCTCACCGACAGGGGAGAACACTGAAGCTTTCTTT. It specifies CASSPTGENTEAFF. Filled out from reference TRBV18 and TRBJ1-1, the complete variable domain reads NAGVMQNPRHLVRRRGQEARLRCSPMKGHSHVYWYRQLPEEGLKFMVYLQKENIIDESGMPKERFSAEFPKEGPSILRIQQVVRGDSAAYFCASSPTGENTEAFFGQGTRLTVV.